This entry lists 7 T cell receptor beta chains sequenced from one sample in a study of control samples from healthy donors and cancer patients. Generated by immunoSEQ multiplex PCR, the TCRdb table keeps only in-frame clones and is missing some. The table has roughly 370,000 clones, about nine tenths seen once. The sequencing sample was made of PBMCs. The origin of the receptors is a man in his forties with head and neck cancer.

DNA for the CDR3: TGTGCCAGCAGCTTAACCGGGACTAGCGGGGGGGCCGGGGAGCTGTTTTTT. This sequence encodes CASSLTGTSGGAGELFF. The rearrangement uses TRBV7-2 and TRBJ2-2, with 16 bases lining up with TRBD2. This CDR3 spans 17 amino acids. The J segment lost 6 bases and the V segment lost 2 bases, leaving 3 bases of the junction unmatched. CDR1 and CDR2 (germline): SGHTA, FQGNSA.

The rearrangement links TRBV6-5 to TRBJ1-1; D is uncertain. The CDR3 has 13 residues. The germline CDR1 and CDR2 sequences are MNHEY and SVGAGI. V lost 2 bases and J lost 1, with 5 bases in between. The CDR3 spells CASSYEPNTEAFF. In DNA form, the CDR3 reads TGTGCCAGCAGTTACGAACCGAACACTGAAGCTTTCTTT.

In DNA form, the CDR3 reads TGCGCCAGCAGAAACACAGCGGGAGGGTCCTACAATGAGCAGTTCTTC. Encoded protein: CASRNTAGGSYNEQFF. The chain uses TRBV5-1 and TRBJ2-1; 10 bases fit TRBD2. This CDR3 is built from 16 residues. The trim removed 5 bases at V and 1 base at J, leaving 6 bases unmatched. Germline CDR1 is SGHRS and CDR2 is YFSETQ.

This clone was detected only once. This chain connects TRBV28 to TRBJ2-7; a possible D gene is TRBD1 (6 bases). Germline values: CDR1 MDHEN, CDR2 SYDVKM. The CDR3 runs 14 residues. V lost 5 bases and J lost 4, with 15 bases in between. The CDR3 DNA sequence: TGTGCCAGCAGTCCGATCAGGGGAAGGTACGAGCAGTACTTC. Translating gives CASSPIRGRYEQYF.

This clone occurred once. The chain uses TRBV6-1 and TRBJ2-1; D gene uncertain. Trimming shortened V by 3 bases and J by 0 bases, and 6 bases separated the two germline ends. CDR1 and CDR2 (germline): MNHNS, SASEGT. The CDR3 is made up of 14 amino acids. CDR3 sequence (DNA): TGTGCCAGCAGTGATTGGGTCTCCTACAATGAGCAGTTCTTC. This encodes CASSDWVSYNEQFF.

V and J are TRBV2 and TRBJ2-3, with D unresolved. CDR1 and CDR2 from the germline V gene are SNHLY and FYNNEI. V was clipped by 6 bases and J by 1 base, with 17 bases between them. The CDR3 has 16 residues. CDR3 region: CASSGSPLTGTDTQYF. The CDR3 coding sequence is TGTGCCAGCAGCGGCAGTCCTTTGACGGGCACAGATACGCAGTATTTT.

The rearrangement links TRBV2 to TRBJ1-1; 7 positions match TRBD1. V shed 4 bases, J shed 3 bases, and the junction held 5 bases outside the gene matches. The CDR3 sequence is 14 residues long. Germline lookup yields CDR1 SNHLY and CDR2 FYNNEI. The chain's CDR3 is CASSVNRGYTEAFF. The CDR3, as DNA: TGTGCCAGCAGTGTGAACAGGGGCTACACTGAAGCTTTCTTT.